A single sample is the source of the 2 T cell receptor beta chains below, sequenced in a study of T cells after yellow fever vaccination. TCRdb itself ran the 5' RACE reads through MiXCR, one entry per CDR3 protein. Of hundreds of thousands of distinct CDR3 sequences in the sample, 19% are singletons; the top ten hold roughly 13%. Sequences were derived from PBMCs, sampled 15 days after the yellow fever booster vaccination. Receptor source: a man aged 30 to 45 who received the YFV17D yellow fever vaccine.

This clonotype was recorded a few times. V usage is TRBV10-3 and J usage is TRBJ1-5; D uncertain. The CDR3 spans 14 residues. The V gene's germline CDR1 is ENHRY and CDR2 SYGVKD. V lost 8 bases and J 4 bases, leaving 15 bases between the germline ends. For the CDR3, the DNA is TGTGCCATCTCGTCCGCAGACGGTAATCAGCCCCAGCATTTT. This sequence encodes CAISSADGNQPQHF.

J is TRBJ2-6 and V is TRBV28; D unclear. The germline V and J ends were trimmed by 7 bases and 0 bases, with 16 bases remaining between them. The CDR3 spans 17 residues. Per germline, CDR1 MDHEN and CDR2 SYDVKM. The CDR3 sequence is CASTPDDLLSGANVLTF. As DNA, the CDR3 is TGTGCCAGCACCCCCGATGATCTCCTCTCTGGGGCCAACGTCCTGACTTTC. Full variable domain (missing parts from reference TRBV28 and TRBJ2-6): DVKVTQSSRYLVKRTGEKVFLECVQDMDHENMFWYRQDPGLGLRLIYFSYDVKMKEKGDIPEGYSVSREKKERFSLILESASTNQTSMYLCASTPDDLLSGANVLTFGAGSRLTVL.